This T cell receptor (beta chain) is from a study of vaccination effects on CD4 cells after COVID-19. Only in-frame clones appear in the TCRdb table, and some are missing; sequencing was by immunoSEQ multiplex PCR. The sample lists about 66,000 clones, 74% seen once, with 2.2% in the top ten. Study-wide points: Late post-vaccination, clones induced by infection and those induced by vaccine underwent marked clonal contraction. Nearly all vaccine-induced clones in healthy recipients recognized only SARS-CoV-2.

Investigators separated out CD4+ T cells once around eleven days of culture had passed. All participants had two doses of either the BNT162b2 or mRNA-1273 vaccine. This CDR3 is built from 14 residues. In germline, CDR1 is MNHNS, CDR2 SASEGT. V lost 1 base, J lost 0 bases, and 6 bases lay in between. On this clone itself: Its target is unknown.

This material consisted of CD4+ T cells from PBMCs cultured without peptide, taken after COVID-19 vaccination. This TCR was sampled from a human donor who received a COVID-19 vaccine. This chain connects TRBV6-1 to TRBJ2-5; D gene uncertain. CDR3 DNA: TGTGCCAGCAGTGAAGGGGCCGACCAAGAGACCCAGTACTTC. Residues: CASSEGADQETQYF.